The next 16 T cell receptor beta chains were all read from a single sample in a study of identical twins. TCRdb independently ran MiXCR on the 5' RACE reads; one entry per CDR3 protein. Among around 550,000 distinct CDR3 sequences, 15% were seen once, and the ten largest hold more than 0.4%. These data were also filed under a second study, of yellow fever vaccine responses in identical twins.

Sequences were obtained from CD4+ T cells sorted from blood. The origin of the receptors is a woman aged 18-35 years in good health.

The chain combines TRBV10-3 with TRBJ2-1, with TRBD2 identical over 7 bases. V lost 0 bases, J lost 5 bases, and 7 bases stayed unmatched. Germline V lookup: CDR1 ENHRY, CDR2 SYGVKD. This CDR3 is built from 16 residues. This CDR3 is CAISESKASGNNEQFF. The CDR3 nucleotides read TGTGCCATCAGTGAGTCGAAGGCTAGCGGAAACAATGAGCAGTTCTTC.

In this sample, this clonotype turned up a few times. The chain joins TRBV28 to TRBJ2-7, with 7 bases aligning to TRBD2. CDR1 and CDR2 from the germline V gene are MDHEN and SYDVKM. This CDR3 has 14 amino acids. Trimming cost V 6 bases and J 6 bases; bases outside gene matches: 11. The CDR3 protein is CASSSHGTTLEQYF. CDR3 nucleotide sequence: TGTGCCAGCAGCTCCCACGGGACTACGCTCGAGCAGTACTTC.

The chain joins TRBV20-1 to TRBJ1-1, with 8 bases matching TRBD1. Germline V gene data show CDR1 as DFQATT and CDR2 as SNEGSKA (reference sequence). The J segment lost 5 bases and the V segment lost 0 bases, leaving 8 bases of the junction unmatched. CDR3 length: 15 residues. The CDR3 protein is CSARDNRRGRTEAFF. Written as DNA, the CDR3 is TGCAGTGCTAGAGATAATCGCAGGGGGCGGACTGAAGCTTTCTTT.

This chain connects TRBV20-1 to TRBJ2-7, with D possibly being TRBD1 (6 bases). The germline V and J ends were trimmed by 4 bases and 0 bases, with 13 bases remaining between them. Germline V gene data show CDR1 as DFQATT and CDR2 as SNEGSKA (reference sequence). This CDR3 spans 14 amino acids. CDR3 DNA sequence: TGCAGTGCTAACATACAGGGTTACTCCTACGAGCAGTACTTC. It translates to CSANIQGYSYEQYF.

This clonotype was seen more than once but under ten times. The V and J genes are TRBV29-1 and TRBJ2-5; D is unclear. The V end was cut by 7 bases, the J end by 5 bases, with 23 bases between. The CDR3 totals 15 residues. Germline loops: CDR1 SQVTM, CDR2 ANQGSEA. The CDR3 DNA sequence: TGCAGCGCCCTGAGTGTGTGGCCCACGGTCGAGACCCAGTACTTC. Translation: CSALSVWPTVETQYF.

The chain links TRBV4-2 to TRBJ2-2; D is undetermined. Germline V gene sequence: CDR1 LGHNA, CDR2 YNFKEQ. V gave up 4 bases and J gave up 1 base, with 10 bases separating them. The CDR3 has 15 residues. CDR3 DNA: TGTGCCAGCAGCCTCACCCCGGGGAACACCGGGGAGCTGTTTTTT. Its protein product is CASSLTPGNTGELFF.

This clonotype was seen a few times. The chain employs TRBV27 and TRBJ2-7; D is unresolved. Germline V gives CDR1 MNHEY, CDR2 SMNVEV (reference sequence). There are 15 residues in the CDR3. The V and J ends lost 0 bases and 0 bases respectively, with 9 bases between them. The CDR3 loop is CASSLSLVLSYEQYF. The CDR3 coding sequence is TGTGCCAGCAGTTTATCTCTGGTCCTCTCCTACGAGCAGTACTTC.

There are a few counts of this clonotype. The rearrangement uses TRBV11-2 and TRBJ2-1, with D perhaps TRBD1 or TRBD2 (5 bases each). The CDR3 runs to 18 residues. With 5 bases removed from V and 4 bases from J, the gap between germline ends came to 24 bases. Germline lookup yields CDR1 SGHAT and CDR2 FQNNGV. CDR3: CASSHIPPGVGAYNEQFF. DNA of the CDR3: TGTGCCAGCAGCCACATACCCCCTGGAGTCGGGGCTTACAATGAGCAGTTCTTC.

This clonotype was seen a few times. The genes are TRBV28 and TRBJ2-3; the match to TRBD1 covers 8 bases. The germline CDR1 and CDR2 sequences are MDHEN and SYDVKM. V lost 5 bases, J lost 1 base, and 5 bases stayed unmatched. The CDR3 is 15 residues long. The CDR3: CASSPQGAGTDTQYF. CDR3 nucleotides: TGTGCCAGCAGTCCTCAGGGGGCAGGCACAGATACGCAGTATTTT. Full variable domain (missing parts from reference TRBV28 and TRBJ2-3): DVKVTQSSRYLVKRTGEKVFLECVQDMDHENMFWYRQDPGLGLRLIYFSYDVKMKEKGDIPEGYSVSREKKERFSLILESASTNQTSMYLCASSPQGAGTDTQYFGPGTRLTVL.

In this sample, this clonotype turned up a few times. V and J are TRBV18 and TRBJ2-2; 10 bases are a match to TRBD2. The V gene end was trimmed by 2 bases and the J gene end by 7 bases; junction bases not matched to a gene: 7. The CDR3 contains 16 residues. The germline V gene has CDR1 KGHSH and CDR2 LQKENI. The CDR3 is CASSPRLAGDGGELFF. CDR3 sequence (DNA): TGTGCCAGCTCACCAAGGCTAGCGGGAGATGGCGGGGAGCTGTTTTTT.

CDR3 DNA sequence: TGTGCCATCAGTGGTGCTGGGTCCTCCTACAATGAGCAGTTCTTC. It is translated as CAISGAGSSYNEQFF. The gene calls are TRBV10-3 and TRBJ2-1; D not resolved. This CDR3 region has 15 residues. Trimming removed 4 bases from V and 0 bases from J, with 10 bases in between. The germline V gene has CDR1 ENHRY and CDR2 SYGVKD.

This clonotype was observed a handful of times. This rearrangement joins TRBV25-1 to TRBJ2-1, with a weak D call TRBD1 (5 bases). Germline lookup yields CDR1 MGHDK and CDR2 SYGVNS. V was shortened by 1 base and J by 6 bases, with 13 bases between the two germline ends. CDR3 size: 15 residues. CDR3 DNA sequence: TGTGCCAGCAGTGAATCTGGCAGGGTTAGCAATGAGCAGTTCTTC. Amino acid sequence: CASSESGRVSNEQFF.

This clonotype has a handful of counts. This chain connects TRBV7-8 to TRBJ2-1; 9 positions agree with TRBD1. Germline lookup yields CDR1 SGHVS and CDR2 FQNEAQ. V lost 4 bases, J lost 3 bases, and 7 bases stayed unmatched. The CDR3 consists of 16 residues. DNA for the CDR3: TGTGCCAGCAGCTCGGGGACAGGGAGGATCTACAATGAGCAGTTCTTC. Amino acids: CASSSGTGRIYNEQFF.

This clonotype was detected only once. The gene calls are TRBV12-3 or TRBV12-4 and TRBJ2-3; 9 bases are shared with TRBD2. Trimming took 2 bases from V and 0 from J; bases not matched to a gene: 9. This CDR3 region has 18 residues. The CDR3, as DNA: TGTGCCAGCAGTTTATTTCTCCGACTAGCGGATAGCACAGATACGCAGTATTTT. It translates to CASSLFLRLADSTDTQYF.

This clonotype was picked up a small number of times. The V gene is TRBV6-5, the J gene TRBJ1-4; D is perhaps TRBD1 (6 bases). The germline gives CDR1 MNHEY, CDR2 SVGAGI. Trimming stripped 0 bases from V and 8 bases from J, with 13 bases between. CDR3 size: 15 residues. Here the CDR3 reads CASSYSWDTREKLFF. The CDR3 nucleotides are TGTGCCAGCAGTTACTCATGGGACACGAGAGAAAAACTGTTTTTT.

Worth noting for this clonotype: At one boundary the junction diverges from the germline segment, which might be a read error. The CDR3: CASNQELAGEETQYF. For the CDR3, the DNA is TGTGCCAGCAACCAAGAGTTAGCGGGAGAAGAGACCCAGTACTTC. The chain is built from TRBV3-1 and TRBJ2-5; 9 positions match TRBD2. The CDR3 is 15 amino acids. Germline-derived CDR1 and CDR2 are LGHDT and YNNKEL (reference sequence).